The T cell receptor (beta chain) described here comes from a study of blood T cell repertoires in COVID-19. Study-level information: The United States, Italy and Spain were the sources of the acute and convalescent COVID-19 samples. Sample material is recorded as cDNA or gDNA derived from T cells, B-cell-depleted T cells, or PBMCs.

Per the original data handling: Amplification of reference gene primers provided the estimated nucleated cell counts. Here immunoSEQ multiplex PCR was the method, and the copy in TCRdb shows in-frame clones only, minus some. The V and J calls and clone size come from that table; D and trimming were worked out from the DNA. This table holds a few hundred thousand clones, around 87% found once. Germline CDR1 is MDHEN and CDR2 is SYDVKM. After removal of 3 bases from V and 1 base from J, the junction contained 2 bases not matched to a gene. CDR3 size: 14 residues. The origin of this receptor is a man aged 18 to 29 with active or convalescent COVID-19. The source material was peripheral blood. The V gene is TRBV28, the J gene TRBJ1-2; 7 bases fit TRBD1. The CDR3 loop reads CASSLRQGNYGYTF. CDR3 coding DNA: TGTGCCAGCAGTTTGAGACAGGGTAACTATGGCTACACCTTC.